These 9 T cell receptor beta chains were all obtained from the same sample, sequenced in a study of blood T cells in healthy people across ages. Sample-barcoded 5' priming and a J-beta primer mix drove a second PCR of 7 to 11 cycles. TCRdb re-called the 5' RACE reads with MiXCR, one entry per CDR3 protein. There are 1.5 million to 2 million distinct CDR3 sequences in the sample; roughly 30% occur only once, and roughly 10% lies in the top ten. Sequencing was performed on blood. These receptors were obtained from a woman in her 30s in good health.

Notes on this clonotype: A read error is possible here, since a much larger clone lies one base away. CDR3 protein: CSVVRPDSYEQYF. CDR3 DNA: TGCAGCGTTGTACGTCCAGACTCCTACGAGCAGTACTTC. This chain uses TRBV29-1 with TRBJ2-7; unclear D gene. The germline CDR1 and CDR2 sequences are SQVTM and ANQGSEA. V lost 4 bases to trimming and J lost 0 bases, with 10 bases between them. The CDR3 is made up of 13 amino acids.

The chain carries TRBV20-1 and TRBJ2-7; D unresolved. V gave up 4 bases and J gave up 1 base, with 5 bases separating them. The V gene's germline CDR1 is DFQATT and CDR2 SNEGSKA (reference sequence). This CDR3 spans 11 amino acids. The CDR3 sequence: CSAIGSYEQYF. DNA of the CDR3: TGCAGTGCTATCGGATCCTACGAGCAGTACTTC.

V usage is TRBV11-2 and J usage is TRBJ2-3, with a possible D match to TRBD2 (5 bases). The germline V gene encodes CDR1 SGHAT and CDR2 FQNNGV. Trimming took off 2 bases at V and 7 bases at J, with 19 bases between the two ends. This CDR3 region has 16 residues. CDR3 in DNA: TGTGCCAGCAGCTTACGGGCGACCCCACGGGATCATACGCAGTATTTT. Protein: CASSLRATPRDHTQYF.

This sequence joins TRBV29-1 and TRBJ2-3, with D possibly matching TRBD1 (6 bases). Germline CDR1 and CDR2: SQVTM and ANQGSEA. The V gene lost 6 bases and the J gene lost 2 bases, with 18 bases spanning the gap. The CDR3 has 15 residues. The CDR3 DNA follows: TGCAGCGTCGAACCACGGGGACACAACACAGATACGCAGTATTTT. Protein product: CSVEPRGHNTDTQYF.

The rearrangement uses TRBV5-5 and TRBJ2-1; D remains ambiguous. In germline, CDR1 is SGHKS, CDR2 YYEKEE (reference sequence). The V end lost 6 bases, the J end lost 8 bases, and 18 bases lay between the germline ends. The CDR3 is 14 residues long. Here the CDR3 reads CASNTSPGRDEQFF. The CDR3 DNA reads TGTGCCAGCAACACAAGTCCAGGTCGAGATGAGCAGTTCTTC. The full variable domain, in which reference TRBV5-5 and TRBJ2-1 provide the parts outside the CDR3, is DAGVTQSPTHLIKTRGQQVTLRCSPISGHKSVSWYQQVLGQGPQFIFQYYEKEERGRGNFPDRFSARQFPNYSSELNVNALLLGDSALYLCASNTSPGRDEQFFGPGTRLTVL.

This clonotype was observed a handful of times. The V and J genes are TRBV5-1 and TRBJ2-1, with D maybe TRBD2 (6 bases). This CDR3 is built from 14 residues. Trimming took 5 bases from V and 5 from J, leaving 14 bases between them. CDR1 and CDR2 from the germline V gene are SGHRS and YFSETQ. CDR3 protein: CASSWLGLDNEQFF. Written as DNA, the CDR3 is TGCGCCAGCAGTTGGTTGGGACTCGACAATGAGCAGTTCTTC.

This chain joins TRBV12-3 or TRBV12-4 and TRBJ2-4; D might be TRBD1 or TRBD2, each matching 5 bases. CDR3 size: 13 residues. Trimming took off 3 bases at V and 3 bases at J, with 6 bases between the two ends. Written as DNA, the CDR3 is TGTGCCAGCAGTTTGGGGGTCAAAAACATTCAGTACTTC. This sequence encodes CASSLGVKNIQYF.

This CDR3 reads CATSAPGSRGYTF. The CDR3 region has the DNA TGTGCCACCAGTGCCCCGGGATCAAGAGGCTACACCTTC. V and J are TRBV24-1 and TRBJ1-2; D not resolved. The V end lost 5 bases, the J end lost 8 bases, and 14 bases lay between the germline ends. The CDR3 totals 13 residues. CDR1 is KGHDR and CDR2 is SFDVKD in the germline V gene.

V gene TRBV7-3 combines with J gene TRBJ2-1; 12 nucleotides agree with TRBD2. CDR1 is SGHTA and CDR2 is FQGTGA in the germline V gene. V was clipped by 6 bases and J by 6 bases; unmatched bases: 21. This CDR3 comprises 20 residues. The CDR3 coding sequence is TGTGCCAGCAGTCTACGGGGTTCACTAGCGGGAGGCCGGGCTATCAATGAGCAGTTCTTC. As protein: CASSLRGSLAGGRAINEQFF. The full variable domain, completed using reference TRBV7-3 and TRBJ2-1, is GAGVSQTPSNKVTEKGKYVELRCDPISGHTALYWYRQSLGQGPEFLIYFQGTGAADDSGLPNDRFFAVRPEGSVSTLKIQRTERGDSAVYLCASSLRGSLAGGRAINEQFFGPGTRLTVL.